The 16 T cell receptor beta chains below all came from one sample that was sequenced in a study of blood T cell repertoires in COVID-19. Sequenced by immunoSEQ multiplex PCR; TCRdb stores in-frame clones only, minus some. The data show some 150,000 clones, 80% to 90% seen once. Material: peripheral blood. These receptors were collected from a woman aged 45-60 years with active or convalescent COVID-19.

CDR3 DNA sequence: TGTGCCAGCAGTGGTTATAGCGGGGGCGGCACCGGGGAGCTGTTTTTT. It translates to CASSGYSGGGTGELFF. V gene TRBV2 combines with J gene TRBJ2-2, with 9 bases identical to TRBD2. CDR3 size: 16 residues. J lost 4 bases, V lost 4 bases, and 7 bases had no gene match. Per germline, CDR1 SNHLY and CDR2 FYNNEI.

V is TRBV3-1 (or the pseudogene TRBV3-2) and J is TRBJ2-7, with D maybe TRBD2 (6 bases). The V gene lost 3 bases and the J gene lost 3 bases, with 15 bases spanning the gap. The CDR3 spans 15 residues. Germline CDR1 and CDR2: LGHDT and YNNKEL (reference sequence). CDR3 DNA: TGTGCCAGCAGCCACCGGAGGAGGGGTGTCTACGAGCAGTACTTC. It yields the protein CASSHRRRGVYEQYF.

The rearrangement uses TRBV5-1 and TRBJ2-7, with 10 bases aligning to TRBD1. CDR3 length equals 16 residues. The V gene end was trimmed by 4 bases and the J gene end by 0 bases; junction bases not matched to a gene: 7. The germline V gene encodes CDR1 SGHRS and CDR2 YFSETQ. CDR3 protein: CASSRETGGFSYEQYF. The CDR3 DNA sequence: TGCGCCAGCAGCCGAGAGACAGGGGGCTTCTCCTACGAGCAGTACTTC.

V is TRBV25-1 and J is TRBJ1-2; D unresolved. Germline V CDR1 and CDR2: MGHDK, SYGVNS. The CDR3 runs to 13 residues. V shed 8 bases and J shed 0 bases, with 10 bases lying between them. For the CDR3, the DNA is TGTGCCAGCTCACAGTCTTCTAACTATGGCTACACCTTC. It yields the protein CASSQSSNYGYTF.

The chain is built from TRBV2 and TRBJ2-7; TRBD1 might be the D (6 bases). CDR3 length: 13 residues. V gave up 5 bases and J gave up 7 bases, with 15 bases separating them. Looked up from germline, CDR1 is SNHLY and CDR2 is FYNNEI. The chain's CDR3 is CASSRYRAGEQYF. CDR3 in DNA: TGTGCCAGCAGTCGGTACAGGGCTGGTGAGCAGTACTTC. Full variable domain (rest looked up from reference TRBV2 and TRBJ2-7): EPEVTQTPSHQVTQMGQEVILRCVPISNHLYFYWYRQILGQKVEFLVSFYNNEISEKSEIFDDQFSVERPDGSNFTLKIRSTKLEDSAMYFCASSRYRAGEQYFGPGTRLTVT.

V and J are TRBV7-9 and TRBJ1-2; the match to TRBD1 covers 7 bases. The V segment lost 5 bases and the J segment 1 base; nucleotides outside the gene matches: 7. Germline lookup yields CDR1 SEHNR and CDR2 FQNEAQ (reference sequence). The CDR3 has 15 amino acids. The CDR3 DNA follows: TGTGCCAGCAGCGTGAAGGGGGCGGATAACTATGGCTACACCTTC. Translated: CASSVKGADNYGYTF.

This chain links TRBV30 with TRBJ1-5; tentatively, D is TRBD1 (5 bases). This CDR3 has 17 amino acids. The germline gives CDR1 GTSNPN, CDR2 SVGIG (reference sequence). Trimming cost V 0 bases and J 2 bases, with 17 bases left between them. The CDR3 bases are TGTGCCTGGAGTGTGAGTTGGGGGGTGGTGGGCAATCAGCCCCAGCATTTT. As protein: CAWSVSWGVVGNQPQHF.

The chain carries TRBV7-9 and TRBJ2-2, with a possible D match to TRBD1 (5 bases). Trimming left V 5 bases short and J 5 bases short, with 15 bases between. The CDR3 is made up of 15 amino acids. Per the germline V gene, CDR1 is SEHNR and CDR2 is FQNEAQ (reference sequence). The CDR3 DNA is TGTGCCAGCAGCCCAGGGCCCCACGGGACCGGGGAGCTGTTTTTT. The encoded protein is CASSPGPHGTGELFF.

The CDR3 is CASSVGSSANEQFF. The CDR3 nucleotides read TGTGCCAGCAGCGTAGGGTCTAGCGCCAATGAGCAGTTCTTC. The rearrangement links TRBV9 to TRBJ2-1; a possible D gene is TRBD2 (6 bases). Looked up from germline, CDR1 is SGDLS and CDR2 is YYNGEE. This CDR3 contains 14 residues. V was trimmed by 0 bases and J by 6 bases, leaving 10 bases between them.

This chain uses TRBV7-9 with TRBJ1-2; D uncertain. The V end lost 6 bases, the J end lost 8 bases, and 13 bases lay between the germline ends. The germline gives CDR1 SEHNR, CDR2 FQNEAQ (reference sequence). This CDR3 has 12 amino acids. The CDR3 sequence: CASRPDAGGYTF. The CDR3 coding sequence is TGTGCCAGCAGACCTGACGCGGGCGGCTACACCTTC.

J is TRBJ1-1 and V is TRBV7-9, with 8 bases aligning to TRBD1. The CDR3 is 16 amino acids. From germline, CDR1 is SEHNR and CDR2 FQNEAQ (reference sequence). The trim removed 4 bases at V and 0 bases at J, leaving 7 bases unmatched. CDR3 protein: CASSSVRGQVNTEAFF. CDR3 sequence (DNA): TGTGCCAGCAGCTCCGTCAGGGGGCAAGTGAACACTGAAGCTTTCTTT.

DNA for the CDR3: TGTGCCAGCAGTTTACGTGGGGCCACAGATACGCAGTATTTT. Protein product: CASSLRGATDTQYF. The chain is built from TRBV28 and TRBJ2-3, with a tentative D call TRBD1 (5 bases). Germline V gene lookup returns CDR1 MDHEN and CDR2 SYDVKM. V was shortened by 2 bases and J by 2 bases, with 8 bases between the two germline ends. CDR3 length: 14 residues.

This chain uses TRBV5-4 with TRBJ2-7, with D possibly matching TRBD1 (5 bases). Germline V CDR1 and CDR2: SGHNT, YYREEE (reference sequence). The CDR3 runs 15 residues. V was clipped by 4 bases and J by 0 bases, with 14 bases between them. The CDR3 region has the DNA TGTGCCAGCAGCCCAGGGCAGGCGGTCTCCTACGAGCAGTACTTC. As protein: CASSPGQAVSYEQYF.

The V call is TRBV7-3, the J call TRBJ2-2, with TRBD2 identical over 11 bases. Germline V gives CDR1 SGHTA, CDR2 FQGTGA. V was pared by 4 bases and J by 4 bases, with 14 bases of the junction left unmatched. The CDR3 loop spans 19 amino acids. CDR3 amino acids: CASSSRMASGRRSTGELFF. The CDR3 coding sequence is TGTGCCAGCAGCTCCCGAATGGCTAGCGGGAGGAGGAGCACCGGGGAGCTGTTTTTT.

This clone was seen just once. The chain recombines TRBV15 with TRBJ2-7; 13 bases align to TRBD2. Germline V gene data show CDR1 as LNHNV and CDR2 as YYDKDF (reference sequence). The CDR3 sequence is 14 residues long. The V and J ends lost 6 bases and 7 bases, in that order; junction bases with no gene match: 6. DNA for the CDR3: TGTGCCACCAGAAATGGACTAGCGGGAGAGGAGCAGTACTTC. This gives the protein CATRNGLAGEEQYF.

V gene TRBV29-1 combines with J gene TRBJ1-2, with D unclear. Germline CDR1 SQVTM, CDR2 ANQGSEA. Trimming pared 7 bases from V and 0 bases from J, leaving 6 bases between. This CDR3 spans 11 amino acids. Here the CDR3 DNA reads TGCAGCGGTTATACTAACTATGGCTACACCTTC. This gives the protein CSGYTNYGYTF.